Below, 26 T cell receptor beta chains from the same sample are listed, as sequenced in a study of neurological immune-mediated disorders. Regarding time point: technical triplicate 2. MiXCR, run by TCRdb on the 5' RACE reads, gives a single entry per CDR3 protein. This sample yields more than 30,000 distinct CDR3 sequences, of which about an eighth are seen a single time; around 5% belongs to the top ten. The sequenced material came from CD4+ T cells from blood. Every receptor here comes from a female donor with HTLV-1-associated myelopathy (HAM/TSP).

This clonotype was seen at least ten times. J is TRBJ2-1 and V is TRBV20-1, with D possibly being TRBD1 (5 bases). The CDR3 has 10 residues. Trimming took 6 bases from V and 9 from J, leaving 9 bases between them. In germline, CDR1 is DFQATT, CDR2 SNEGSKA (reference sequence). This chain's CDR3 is CSAGAAEQFF. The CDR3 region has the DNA TGCAGTGCAGGGGCAGCTGAGCAGTTCTTC.

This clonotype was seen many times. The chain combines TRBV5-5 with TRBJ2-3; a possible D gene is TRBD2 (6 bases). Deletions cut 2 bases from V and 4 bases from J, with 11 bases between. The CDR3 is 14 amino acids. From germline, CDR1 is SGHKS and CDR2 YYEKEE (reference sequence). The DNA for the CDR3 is TGTGCCAGCAGCTTAACCCGGAGGGCAGATACGCAGTATTTT. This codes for CASSLTRRADTQYF.

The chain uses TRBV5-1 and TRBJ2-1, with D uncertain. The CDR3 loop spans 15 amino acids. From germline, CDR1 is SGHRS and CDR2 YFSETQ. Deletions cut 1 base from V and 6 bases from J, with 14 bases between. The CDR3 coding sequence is TGCGCCAGCAGCTTGACCCCGGTGTGGGTCAATGAGCAGTTCTTC. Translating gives CASSLTPVWVNEQFF. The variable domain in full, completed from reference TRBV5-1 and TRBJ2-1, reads KAGVTQTPRYLIKTRGQQVTLSCSPISGHRSVSWYQQTPGQGLQFLFEYFSETQRNKGNFPGRFSGRQFSNSRSEMNVSTLELGDSALYLCASSLTPVWVNEQFFGPGTRLTVL.

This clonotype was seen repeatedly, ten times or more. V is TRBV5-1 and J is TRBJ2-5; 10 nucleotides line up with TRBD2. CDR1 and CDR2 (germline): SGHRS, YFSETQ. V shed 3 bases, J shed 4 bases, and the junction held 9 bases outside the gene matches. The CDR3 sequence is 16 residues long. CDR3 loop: CASSSGAGGPLETQYF. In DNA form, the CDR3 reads TGCGCCAGCAGCTCGGGAGCGGGAGGGCCCCTAGAGACCCAGTACTTC.

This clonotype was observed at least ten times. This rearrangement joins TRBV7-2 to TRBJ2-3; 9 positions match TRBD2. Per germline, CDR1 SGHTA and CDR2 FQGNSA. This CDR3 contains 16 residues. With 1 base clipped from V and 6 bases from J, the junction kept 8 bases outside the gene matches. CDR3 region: CASSLDGAGGLDTQYF. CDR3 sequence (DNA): TGTGCCAGCAGCTTAGACGGTGCGGGGGGGCTGGATACGCAGTATTTT. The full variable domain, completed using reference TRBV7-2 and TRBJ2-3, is GAGVSQSPSNKVTEKGKDVELRCDPISGHTALYWYRQSLGQGLEFLIYFQGNSAPDKSGLPSDRFSAERTGGSVSTLTIQRTQQEDSAVYLCASSLDGAGGLDTQYFGPGTRLTVL.

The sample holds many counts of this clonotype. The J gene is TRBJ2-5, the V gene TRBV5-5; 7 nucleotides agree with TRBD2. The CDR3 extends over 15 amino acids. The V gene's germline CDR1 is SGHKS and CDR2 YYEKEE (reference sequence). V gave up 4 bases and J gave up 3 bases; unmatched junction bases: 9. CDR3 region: CASSPLIGREETQYF. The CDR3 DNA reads TGTGCCAGCAGCCCATTGATTGGGAGGGAAGAGACCCAGTACTTC.

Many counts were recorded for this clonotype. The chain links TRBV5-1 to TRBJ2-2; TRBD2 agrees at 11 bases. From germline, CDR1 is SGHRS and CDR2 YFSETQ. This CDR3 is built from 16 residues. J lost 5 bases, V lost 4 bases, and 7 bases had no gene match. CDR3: CASSQTSGSGTGELFF. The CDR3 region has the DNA TGCGCCAGCAGCCAAACTAGCGGGAGCGGTACCGGGGAGCTGTTTTTT.

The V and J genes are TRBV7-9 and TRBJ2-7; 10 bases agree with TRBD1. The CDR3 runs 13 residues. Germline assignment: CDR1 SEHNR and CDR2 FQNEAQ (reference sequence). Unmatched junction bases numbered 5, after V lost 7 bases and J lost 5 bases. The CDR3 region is CASIGDRGHEQYF. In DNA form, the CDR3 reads TGTGCCAGCATCGGGGACAGGGGACACGAGCAGTACTTC.

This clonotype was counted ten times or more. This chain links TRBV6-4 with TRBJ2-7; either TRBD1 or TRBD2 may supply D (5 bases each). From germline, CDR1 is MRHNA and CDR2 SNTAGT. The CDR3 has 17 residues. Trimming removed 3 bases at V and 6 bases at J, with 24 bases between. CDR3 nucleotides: TGTGCCAGCAGTGAAAAAATTCCCTTAGTTTGGGGGATCGAGCAGTACTTC. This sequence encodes CASSEKIPLVWGIEQYF.

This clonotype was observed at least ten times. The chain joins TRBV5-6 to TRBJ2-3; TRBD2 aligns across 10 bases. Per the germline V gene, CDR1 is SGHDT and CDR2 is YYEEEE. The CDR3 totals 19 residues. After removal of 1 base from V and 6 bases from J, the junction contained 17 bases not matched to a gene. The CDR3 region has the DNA TGTGCCAGCAGCTTGAGGGACAGTGCAGCGGGGGGGGTATTGGATACGCAGTATTTT. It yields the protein CASSLRDSAAGGVLDTQYF.

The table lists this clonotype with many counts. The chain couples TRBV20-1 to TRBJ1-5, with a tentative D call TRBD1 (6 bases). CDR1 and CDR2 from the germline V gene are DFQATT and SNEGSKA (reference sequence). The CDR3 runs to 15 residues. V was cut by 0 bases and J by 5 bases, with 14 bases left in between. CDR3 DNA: TGCAGTGCTAGAGATCCAGGGGTTTCTCATCAGCCCCAGCATTTT. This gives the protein CSARDPGVSHQPQHF.

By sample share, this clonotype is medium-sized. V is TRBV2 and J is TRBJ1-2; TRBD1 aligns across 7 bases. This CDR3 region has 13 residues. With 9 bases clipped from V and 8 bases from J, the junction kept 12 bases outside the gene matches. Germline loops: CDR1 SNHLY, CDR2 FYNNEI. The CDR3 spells CARQGRSGGGYTF. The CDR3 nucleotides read TGTGCCAGACAGGGGCGAAGTGGAGGAGGCTACACCTTC.

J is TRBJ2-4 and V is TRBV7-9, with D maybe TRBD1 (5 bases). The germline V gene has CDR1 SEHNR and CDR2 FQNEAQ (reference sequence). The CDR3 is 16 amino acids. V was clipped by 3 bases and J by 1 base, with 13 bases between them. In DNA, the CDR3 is TGTGCCAGCAGCTTTCTTGGGGCATATGCCAAAAACATTCAGTACTTC. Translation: CASSFLGAYAKNIQYF. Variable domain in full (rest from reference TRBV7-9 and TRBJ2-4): DTGVSQNPRHKITKRGQNVTFRCDPISEHNRLYWYRQTLGQGPEFLTYFQNEAQLEKSRLLSDRFSAERPKGSFSTLEIQRTEQGDSAMYLCASSFLGAYAKNIQYFGAGTRLSVL.

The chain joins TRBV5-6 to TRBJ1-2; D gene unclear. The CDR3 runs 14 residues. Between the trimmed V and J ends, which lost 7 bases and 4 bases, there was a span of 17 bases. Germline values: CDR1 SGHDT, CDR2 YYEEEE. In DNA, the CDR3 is TGTGCCAGCCGGGGAGGCGAGCGAGGCTATGGCTACACCTTC. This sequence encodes CASRGGERGYGYTF.

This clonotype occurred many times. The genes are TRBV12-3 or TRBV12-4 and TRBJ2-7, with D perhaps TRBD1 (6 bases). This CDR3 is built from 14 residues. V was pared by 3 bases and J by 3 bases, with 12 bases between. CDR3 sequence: CASSFGGLGYEQYF. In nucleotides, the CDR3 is TGTGCCAGCAGTTTTGGGGGCCTAGGCTACGAGCAGTACTTC.

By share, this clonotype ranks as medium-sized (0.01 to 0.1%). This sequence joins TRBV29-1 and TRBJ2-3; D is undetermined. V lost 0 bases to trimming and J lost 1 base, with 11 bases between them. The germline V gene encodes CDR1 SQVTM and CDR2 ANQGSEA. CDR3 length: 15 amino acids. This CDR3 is CSVEDGLQGTDTQYF. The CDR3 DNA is TGCAGCGTTGAAGATGGTTTGCAGGGCACAGATACGCAGTATTTT.

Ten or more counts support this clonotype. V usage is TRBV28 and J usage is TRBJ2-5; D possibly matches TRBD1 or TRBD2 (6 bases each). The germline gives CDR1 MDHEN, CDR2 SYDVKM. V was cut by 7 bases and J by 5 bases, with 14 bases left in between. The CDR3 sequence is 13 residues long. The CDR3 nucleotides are TGTGCCAGCACGGGGGCACCGTGGGAGACCCAGTACTTC. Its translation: CASTGAPWETQYF.

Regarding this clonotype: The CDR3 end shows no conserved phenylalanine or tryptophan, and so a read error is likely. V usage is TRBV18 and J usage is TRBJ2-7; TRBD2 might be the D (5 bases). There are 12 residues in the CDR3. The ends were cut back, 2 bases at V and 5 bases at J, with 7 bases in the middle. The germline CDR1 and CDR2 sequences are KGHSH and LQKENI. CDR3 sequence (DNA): TGTGCCAGCTCACCATACGGGGACGAGCAGTACTTA. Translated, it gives CASSPYGDEQYL.

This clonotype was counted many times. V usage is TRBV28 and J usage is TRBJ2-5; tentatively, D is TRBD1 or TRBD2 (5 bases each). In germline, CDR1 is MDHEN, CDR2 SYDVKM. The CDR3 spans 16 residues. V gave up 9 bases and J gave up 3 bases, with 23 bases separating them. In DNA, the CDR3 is TGTGCCAGTTCTTCGACCGGGACGGCGCTGAAAGAGACCCAGTACTTC. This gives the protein CASSSTGTALKETQYF.

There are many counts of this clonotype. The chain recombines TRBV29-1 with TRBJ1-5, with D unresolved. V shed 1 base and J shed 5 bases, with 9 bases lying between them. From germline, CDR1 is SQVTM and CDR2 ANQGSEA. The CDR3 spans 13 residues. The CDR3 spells CSVEGHIDQPQHF. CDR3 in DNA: TGCAGCGTTGAAGGGCACATAGATCAGCCCCAGCATTTT.

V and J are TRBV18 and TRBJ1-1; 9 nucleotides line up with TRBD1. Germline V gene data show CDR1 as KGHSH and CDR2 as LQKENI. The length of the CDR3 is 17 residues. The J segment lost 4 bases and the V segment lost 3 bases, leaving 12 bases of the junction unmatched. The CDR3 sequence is CASSPGRTGVRFTEAFF. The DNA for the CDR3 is TGTGCCAGCTCACCCGGAAGGACAGGGGTAAGGTTCACTGAAGCTTTCTTT.

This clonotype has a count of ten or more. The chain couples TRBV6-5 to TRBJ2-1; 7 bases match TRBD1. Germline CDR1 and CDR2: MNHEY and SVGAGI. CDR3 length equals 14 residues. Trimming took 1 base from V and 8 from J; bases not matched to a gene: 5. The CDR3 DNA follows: TGTGCCAGCAGTTACTACAGGGGTCAGGATGAGCAGTTCTTC. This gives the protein CASSYYRGQDEQFF.

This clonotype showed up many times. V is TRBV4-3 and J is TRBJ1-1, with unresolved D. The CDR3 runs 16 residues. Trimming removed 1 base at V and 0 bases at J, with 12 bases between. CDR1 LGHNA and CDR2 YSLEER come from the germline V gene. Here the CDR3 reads CASSQAPGTMNTEAFF. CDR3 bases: TGCGCCAGCAGCCAAGCCCCGGGAACCATGAACACTGAAGCTTTCTTT.

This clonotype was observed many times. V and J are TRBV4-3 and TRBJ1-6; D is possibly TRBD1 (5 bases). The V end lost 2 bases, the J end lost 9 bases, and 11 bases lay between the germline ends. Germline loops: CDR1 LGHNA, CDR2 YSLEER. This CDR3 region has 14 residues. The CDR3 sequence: CASSQSPGGSPLHF. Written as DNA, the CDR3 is TGCGCCAGCAGCCAATCTCCCGGGGGTTCACCCCTCCACTTT.

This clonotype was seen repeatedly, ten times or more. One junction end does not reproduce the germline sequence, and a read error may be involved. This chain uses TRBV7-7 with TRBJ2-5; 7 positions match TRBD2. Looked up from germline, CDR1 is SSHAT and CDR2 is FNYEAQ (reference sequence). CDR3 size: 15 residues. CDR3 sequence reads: CASSIKPGLTGAQYF. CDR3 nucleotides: TGTGCTAGCAGCATAAAACCGGGACTAACGGGGGCCCAGTACTTC.

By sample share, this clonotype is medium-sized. The CDR3, as DNA: TGTGCCAGCAGCTTAATTGGTGGCTACACCTTC. This sequence encodes CASSLIGGYTF. The V gene is TRBV7-2, the J gene TRBJ1-2, with D uncertain. Germline assignment: CDR1 SGHTA and CDR2 FQGNSA. V was cut by 2 bases and J by 7 bases, with 5 bases left in between. The CDR3 is 11 residues long.